These 9 T cell receptor beta chains originate from one sample sequenced in a study of T cell responses to AZD1222 COVID-19 vaccine. The data were produced by immunoSEQ multiplex PCR, yet TCRdb's version contains in-frame clones alone and is incomplete. The sample has 130,000 to 150,000 clones; roughly 92% are singletons. Sequencing used peripheral blood, obtained on day 0 of AZD1222 vaccination. Receptors were obtained from an adult in good health.

The J gene is TRBJ2-3, the V gene TRBV6-1; 11 bases fit TRBD2. CDR1 is MNHNS, CDR2 SASEGT, per germline. The CDR3 has 19 amino acids. Germline trimming cut 4 bases from V and 1 base from J; bases unmatched to any gene: 13. CDR3 sequence reads: CASSARTSGWGLGTDTQYF. DNA for the CDR3: TGTGCCAGCAGTGCCAGGACTAGCGGGTGGGGTCTGGGCACAGATACGCAGTATTTT.

On this clone: Germline is not matched at one junction end, which may reflect a read error. The chain recombines TRBV7-7 with TRBJ1-2; D is undetermined. CDR1 is SSHAT, CDR2 FNYEAQ, per germline (reference sequence). This CDR3 is built from 12 residues. The CDR3 DNA follows: TGTGCTAGCAGCCTCCCGTTCGTGGGCTACACCTTC. Translating it yields CASSLPFVGYTF.

V usage is TRBV2 and J usage is TRBJ1-2, with D possibly matching TRBD1 (5 bases). Between the trimmed V and J ends, which lost 0 bases and 6 bases, there was a span of 14 bases. The CDR3 runs 15 residues. Germline lookup yields CDR1 SNHLY and CDR2 FYNNEI. The CDR3 bases are TGTGCCAGCAGTGAAGCGCACAGCCCCAGGGATGGCTACACCTTC. Translation: CASSEAHSPRDGYTF.

The rearrangement joins TRBV20-1 to TRBJ2-1; 11 bases are a match to TRBD2. Germline-derived CDR1 and CDR2 are DFQATT and SNEGSKA (reference sequence). There are 16 residues in the CDR3. Trimming removed 3 bases from V and 2 bases from J; junction bases left unmatched: 6. This chain's CDR3 is CSASRLAGSPYNEQFF. The CDR3 nucleotides are TGCAGTGCTAGTAGACTAGCGGGAAGTCCCTACAATGAGCAGTTCTTC.

The chain carries TRBV7-9 and TRBJ1-1; D is uncertain. The V and J ends lost 1 base and 4 bases respectively, with 13 bases between them. Germline CDR1 reads SEHNR; CDR2 reads FQNEAQ (reference sequence). The CDR3 sequence is 15 residues long. The CDR3 sequence: CASSLGLRQLTEAFF. CDR3 in DNA: TGTGCCAGCAGCTTAGGTTTGCGGCAGCTCACTGAAGCTTTCTTT.

The genes are TRBV29-1 and TRBJ2-1; 8 bases fit TRBD1. The CDR3 covers 13 residues. Germline V gene sequence: CDR1 SQVTM, CDR2 ANQGSEA. V was clipped by 6 bases and J by 5 bases; unmatched bases: 6. For the CDR3, the DNA is TGCAGCGTGGGACAGGTAGCTGACAATGAGCAGTTCTTC. Translated: CSVGQVADNEQFF.

The chain recombines TRBV9 with TRBJ2-1, with D possibly TRBD2 on 5 matching bases. The CDR3 length is 15 residues. Trimming removed 4 bases from V and 8 bases from J, with 19 bases in between. The germline V gene has CDR1 SGDLS and CDR2 YYNGEE. CDR3 amino acids: CASSPTGRSTDEQFF. The CDR3 coding sequence is TGTGCCAGCAGCCCCACTGGGAGATCTACGGATGAGCAGTTCTTC.

The rearrangement links TRBV29-1 to TRBJ1-4, with a tentative D call TRBD1 (5 bases). This CDR3 has 13 amino acids. Trimming took 6 bases from V and 2 from J, leaving 10 bases between them. Germline V gene lookup returns CDR1 SQVTM and CDR2 ANQGSEA. The CDR3 spells CSVAGSTNEKLFF. As DNA, the CDR3 is TGCAGCGTAGCAGGGTCTACTAATGAAAAACTGTTTTTT.

The sample holds one count of this clone. The chain carries TRBV10-2 and TRBJ2-5; 10 nucleotides line up with TRBD2. The CDR3 spans 15 residues. CDR1 is WSHSY and CDR2 is SAAADI in the germline V gene. The V segment lost 8 bases and the J segment 3 bases; nucleotides outside the gene matches: 9. The CDR3 loop reads CASGRAGGGEETQYF. The CDR3 DNA follows: TGCGCCAGCGGGAGAGCGGGAGGGGGAGAAGAGACCCAGTACTTC.